Below, 19 T cell receptor beta chains from the same sample are listed, as sequenced in a study of identical twins. TCRdb passed the 5' RACE reads through MiXCR, listing each CDR3 protein once. The sample has roughly 500,000 distinct CDR3 sequences, roughly 21% seen once. This sample was also put to use in a study of T cells expressing NK-cell markers.

Sequencing was performed on CD4+ T cells sorted from blood. Receptors were obtained from a woman between 18 and 30 years old in good health.

This clonotype showed up just a few times. The chain links TRBV5-1 to TRBJ2-1; D is unclear. The CDR3 runs to 11 residues. CDR1 SGHRS and CDR2 YFSETQ come from the germline V gene. Trimming removed 5 bases from V and 10 bases from J, with 10 bases in between. CDR3 bases: TGCGCCAGCAGTCTTTCATGGGAGCAGTTCTTC. Its protein product is CASSLSWEQFF.

The sample holds a few counts of this clonotype. This chain connects TRBV9 to TRBJ1-3; a possible D gene is TRBD1 (6 bases). Germline CDR1 reads SGDLS; CDR2 reads YYNGEE. The CDR3 runs to 16 residues. V lost 3 bases and J lost 0, with 13 bases in between. CDR3 in amino acids: CASSARGQISGNTIYF. In nucleotides, the CDR3 is TGTGCCAGCAGCGCCAGAGGACAGATCTCTGGAAACACCATATATTTT.

The chain carries TRBV7-9 and TRBJ1-1; no definite D call. The ends were cut back, 6 bases at V and 5 bases at J, with 13 bases in the middle. CDR3 length: 13 amino acids. Germline V lookup: CDR1 SEHNR, CDR2 FQNEAQ (reference sequence). CDR3 bases: TGTGCCAGCAGATGGACGGCGGGTACTGAAGCTTTCTTT. Its translation: CASRWTAGTEAFF.

V gene TRBV18 combines with J gene TRBJ1-1; D is undetermined. The CDR3 is made up of 12 amino acids. The V gene lost 0 bases and the J gene lost 10 bases, with 9 bases spanning the gap. The germline CDR1 and CDR2 sequences are KGHSH and LQKENI. The CDR3 DNA sequence: TGTGCCAGCTCACCACCGTCCCGGGGAGCTTTCTTT. Protein sequence: CASSPPSRGAFF.

The chain combines TRBV3-1 with TRBJ2-7; 9 bases are a match to TRBD2. The germline gives CDR1 LGHDT, CDR2 YNNKEL (reference sequence). The CDR3 is made up of 13 amino acids. The V gene end was trimmed by 4 bases and the J gene end by 4 bases; junction bases not matched to a gene: 2. CDR3 protein: CASSPREGYEQYF. CDR3 in DNA: TGTGCCAGCAGCCCGCGGGAGGGGTACGAGCAGTACTTC.

J is TRBJ1-1 and V is TRBV6-6, with D possibly being TRBD1 (6 bases). V lost 6 bases to trimming and J lost 7 bases, with 12 bases between them. The germline V gene encodes CDR1 MNHNY and CDR2 SVGAGI (reference sequence). The CDR3 spans 12 residues. The CDR3 nucleotides are TGTGCCAGCAGCCCCCGGACAGTTGAAGCTTTCTTT. Translation gives CASSPRTVEAFF.

The chain links TRBV5-1 to TRBJ2-7, with D unresolved. The CDR3 spans 14 residues. V was clipped by 4 bases and J by 5 bases, with 16 bases between them. The germline CDR1 and CDR2 sequences are SGHRS and YFSETQ. The CDR3 DNA sequence: TGCGCCAGCAGCCTCCTAAGTCCTGGGGACGAGCAGTACTTC. It yields the protein CASSLLSPGDEQYF.

The chain employs TRBV20-1 and TRBJ2-1; D is ambiguous. The CDR3 is 15 amino acids. V was shortened by 5 bases and J by 0 bases, with 14 bases between the two germline ends. Germline V CDR1 and CDR2: DFQATT, SNEGSKA (reference sequence). In DNA form, the CDR3 reads TGCAGTGCTGTACGGCCCCCGGTCTCCTACAATGAGCAGTTCTTC. As protein: CSAVRPPVSYNEQFF.

The rearrangement links TRBV4-2 to TRBJ2-5; no reliable D call. This CDR3 comprises 14 residues. V dropped 0 bases and J dropped 6 bases, with 11 bases sitting between them. The germline V gene encodes CDR1 LGHNA and CDR2 YNFKEQ. The CDR3 loop is CASSQELGRQTQYF. DNA of the CDR3: TGTGCCAGCAGCCAAGAACTCGGAAGGCAGACCCAGTACTTC.

The table lists this clonotype with many counts. The rearrangement uses TRBV5-1 and TRBJ2-5; D gene uncertain. The CDR3 loop spans 13 amino acids. In germline, CDR1 is SGHRS, CDR2 YFSETQ. V dropped 8 bases and J dropped 1 base, with 12 bases sitting between them. The CDR3 here is CASKRGSQETQYF. DNA of the CDR3: TGCGCCAGTAAAAGAGGCTCCCAAGAGACCCAGTACTTC.

This clonotype was seen ten or more times. The CDR3 DNA sequence: TGCAGCGTTGAGGGACGTGAAGGTCTGGGCTCCTACAATGAGCAGTTCTTC. Its translation is CSVEGREGLGSYNEQFF. The genes are TRBV29-1 and TRBJ2-1; TRBD1 or TRBD2 may be the D gene (5 bases each). Trimming stripped 3 bases from V and 0 bases from J, with 18 bases between. Germline loops: CDR1 SQVTM, CDR2 ANQGSEA. The CDR3 loop spans 17 amino acids.

The rearrangement joins TRBV7-6 to TRBJ2-7; D might be TRBD2 (5 bases). CDR3 length: 16 amino acids. The V gene lost 2 bases and the J gene lost 2 bases, with 16 bases spanning the gap. Per the germline V gene, CDR1 is SGHVS and CDR2 is FNYEAQ. CDR3 loop: CASSLTIWGAPYEQYF. DNA for the CDR3: TGTGCCAGCAGCTTAACCATTTGGGGAGCCCCCTACGAGCAGTACTTC. Variable domain in full (rest from reference TRBV7-6 and TRBJ2-7): GAGVSQSPRYKVTKRGQDVALRCDPISGHVSLYWYRQALGQGPEFLTYFNYEAQQDKSGLPNDRFSAERPEGSISTLTIQRTEQRDSAMYRCASSLTIWGAPYEQYFGPGTRLTVT.

This clonotype was seen only a few times. This chain joins TRBV9 and TRBJ2-3; 14 bases fit TRBD2. Trimming at V came to 2 bases and at J to 4 bases, leaving 6 bases not matched to a gene. The V gene's germline CDR1 is SGDLS and CDR2 YYNGEE. This CDR3 has 17 amino acids. The CDR3 DNA reads as TGTGCCAGCAGCGTGAGTGAGGGACTAGCGGGAGCAGATACGCAGTATTTT. Translation gives CASSVSEGLAGADTQYF.

This clonotype was recorded a few times. V gene TRBV12-3 or TRBV12-4 combines with J gene TRBJ2-7, with D possibly being TRBD2 (6 bases). The CDR3 spans 15 residues. Trimming removed 5 bases from V and 1 base from J, with 15 bases in between. For the CDR3, the DNA is TGTGCCAGCAGTCTTAGGACCCGGGGGTCCTACGAGCAGTACTTC. Encoded protein: CASSLRTRGSYEQYF.

A few counts support this clonotype. V is TRBV5-1 and J is TRBJ2-2; TRBD1 matches 7 bases. The CDR3 runs to 13 residues. Germline V gene data show CDR1 as SGHRS and CDR2 as YFSETQ. The trim removed 5 bases at V and 5 bases at J, leaving 3 bases unmatched. The CDR3 sequence: CASRGQPTGELFF. In nucleotides, the CDR3 is TGCGCCAGCAGGGGACAGCCGACCGGGGAGCTGTTTTTT.

This chain's CDR3 is CASSLVVARIGNEQFF. The CDR3 nucleotides are TGCGCCAGCAGCTTGGTGGTGGCGCGCATTGGGAATGAGCAGTTCTTC. The chain uses TRBV5-1 and TRBJ2-1, with unresolved D. Looked up from germline, CDR1 is SGHRS and CDR2 is YFSETQ. The V gene lost 0 bases and the J gene lost 7 bases, with 17 bases spanning the gap. The CDR3 runs to 16 residues.

There are a few counts of this clonotype. The chain carries TRBV7-2 and TRBJ2-7; unclear D gene. This CDR3 comprises 16 residues. Germline-derived CDR1 and CDR2 are SGHTA and FQGNSA. V gave up 5 bases and J gave up 0 bases, with 17 bases separating them. For the CDR3, the DNA is TGTGCCAGCAGCCTAGATTATGGCCGGAGCTCCTACGAGCAGTACTTC. Encoded protein: CASSLDYGRSSYEQYF.

This clonotype showed up just a few times. The J gene is TRBJ1-1, the V gene TRBV2; D is uncertain. The CDR3 length is 14 residues. Germline V gives CDR1 SNHLY, CDR2 FYNNEI. Trimming removed 5 bases at V and 1 base at J, with 11 bases between. In nucleotides, the CDR3 is TGTGCCAGCAGTCTGTTCAGAGAGAACACTGAAGCTTTCTTT. It specifies CASSLFRENTEAFF.

The chain carries TRBV7-2 and TRBJ2-3; D is unresolved. Between the trimmed V and J ends, which lost 5 bases and 2 bases, there was a span of 11 bases. The CDR3 loop spans 14 amino acids. The germline V gene encodes CDR1 SGHTA and CDR2 FQGNSA. The CDR3 DNA is TGTGCCAGCAGCCGCGGATATCTCACAGATACGCAGTATTTT. Residues: CASSRGYLTDTQYF.